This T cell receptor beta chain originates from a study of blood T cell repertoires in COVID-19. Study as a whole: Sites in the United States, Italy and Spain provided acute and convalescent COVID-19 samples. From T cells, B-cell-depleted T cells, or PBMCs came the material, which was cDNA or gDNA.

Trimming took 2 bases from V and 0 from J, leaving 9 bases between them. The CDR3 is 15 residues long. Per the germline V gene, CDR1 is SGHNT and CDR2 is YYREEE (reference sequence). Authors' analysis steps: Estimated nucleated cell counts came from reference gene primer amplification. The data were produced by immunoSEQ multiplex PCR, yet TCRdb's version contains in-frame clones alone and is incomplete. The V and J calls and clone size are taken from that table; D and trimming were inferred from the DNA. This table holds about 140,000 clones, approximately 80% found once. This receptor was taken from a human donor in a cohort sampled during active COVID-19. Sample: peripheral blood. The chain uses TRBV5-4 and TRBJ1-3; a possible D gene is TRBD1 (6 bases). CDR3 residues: CASSLIGGSGNTIYF. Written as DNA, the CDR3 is TGTGCCAGCAGCTTAATAGGGGGCTCTGGAAACACCATATATTTT.